This TCR beta chain is drawn from a study of blood T cell repertoires in COVID-19. Study-level background: Italy, Spain and the United States were the sources of the convalescent and acute COVID-19 samples. The analysed material was cDNA or gDNA that came from T cells, B-cell-depleted T cells, or PBMCs.

Authors' methods: Reference gene primer amplification in the assay estimated nucleated cell counts. The assay was immunoSEQ multiplex PCR, and TCRdb's table has in-frame clones only and misses some. V, J and clone size were drawn from that table, and D and trimming were deduced from the DNA. The sample lists 70,000 or so clones, more than 75% occurring once. With 4 bases clipped from V and 6 bases from J, the junction kept 6 bases outside the gene matches. The CDR3 contains 16 residues. CDR1 and CDR2 from the germline V gene are MNHNS and SASEGT. The sequence was obtained from a human donor in a cohort sampled during active COVID-19. The chain links TRBV6-1 to TRBJ2-2, with TRBD2 identical over 12 bases. Sample: peripheral blood. DNA of the CDR3: TGTGCCAGCAGTGCCGGACTAGCGGGAATCTCCGGGGAGCTGTTTTTT. It codes for CASSAGLAGISGELFF.